This TCR beta chain was identified in a study of T cell responses to AZD1222 COVID-19 vaccine. As regards this clone: Its antigen is still unknown.

TCRdb keeps only in-frame clones here, not all; method: immunoSEQ multiplex PCR. The sample comprises 100,000 to 120,000 clones, approximately 94% of which are singletons, and about 3.1% rests with the top ten. This CDR3 has 13 residues. Germline V gene sequence: CDR1 SGHDN, CDR2 FVKESK. Trimming cost V 4 bases and J 4 bases, with 10 bases left between them. The study's findings and limits: CD4 TCRs covered the whole spike, strongest at regions 160-218 and 743-854.

This TCR was sampled from an adult who received the AZD1222 COVID-19 vaccine. The chain is built from TRBV14 and TRBJ1-1; a possible D gene is TRBD1 (5 bases). The material sequenced was peripheral blood, taken 28 days after the second AZD1222 dose. The CDR3 nucleotides are TGTGCCAGCAGCCTCGGGGGGGGCACTGAAGCTTTCTTT. Its protein product is CASSLGGGTEAFF.